One sample yielded the 25 T cell receptor beta chains listed below, sequenced in a study of shared clonotypes between healthy human individuals. Sequencing used immunoSEQ multiplex PCR; TCRdb keeps in-frame clones, though not all of them. Found here are around 440,000 clones, 60% to 80% of them singletons; the top ten hold 12%. Sample: PBMCs. Receptor source: a middle-aged woman in good health. Some clones in this sample may be carry-over from other donors' samples.

J is TRBJ2-1 and V is TRBV30; D call uncertain. CDR3 length equals 11 residues. V was shortened by 0 bases and J by 6 bases, with 3 bases between the two germline ends. The germline V gene has CDR1 GTSNPN and CDR2 SVGIG (reference sequence). The CDR3 loop reads CAWSVFNEQFF. As DNA, the CDR3 is TGTGCCTGGAGTGTTTTCAATGAGCAGTTCTTC.

In DNA, the CDR3 is TGTGCCAGCAGCTCGCTCGGGACTAGCTTTAACAATGAGCAGTTCTTC. This translates into CASSSLGTSFNNEQFF. The V gene is TRBV7-2, the J gene TRBJ2-1, with TRBD2 matching 9 bases. The CDR3 has 16 amino acids. Germline loops: CDR1 SGHTA, CDR2 FQGNSA. Germline trimming cut 4 bases from V and 5 bases from J; bases unmatched to any gene: 9.

A word on this clone: The same CDR3 arises from other DNA sequences in this sample as well. The chain couples TRBV5-1 to TRBJ2-5; TRBD2 matches at 8 bases. The CDR3 covers 15 residues. The junction had 3 bases not matched to a gene; V was cut back by 0 bases and J by 2 bases. Germline CDR1 reads SGHRS; CDR2 reads YFSETQ. CDR3 loop: CASSLAGTSQETQYF. CDR3 nucleotide sequence: TGCGCCAGCAGCTTGGCCGGGACTAGTCAAGAGACCCAGTACTTC.

This clone was counted only a few times. The CDR3 DNA follows: TGCGCCAGCAGCTTGGGAGTGGGAGGTCGTAACGAGCAGTACTTC. It is translated as CASSLGVGGRNEQYF. The chain links TRBV5-1 to TRBJ2-7; D possibly corresponds to TRBD2 (6 bases). CDR3 length: 15 residues. V gave up 0 bases and J gave up 5 bases, with 15 bases separating them. The germline gives CDR1 SGHRS, CDR2 YFSETQ.

J is TRBJ2-7 and V is TRBV6-6; 7 bases line up with TRBD1. CDR3 length: 15 amino acids. With V trimmed by 3 bases and J by 0 bases, 5 bases remained unmatched. Germline CDR1 and CDR2: MNHNY and SVGAGI (reference sequence). The CDR3 DNA is TGTGCCAGCAGTTATGTCCGGGACAGCTCCTACGAGCAGTACTTC. Translation: CASSYVRDSSYEQYF.

The chain combines TRBV28 with TRBJ1-4; maybe TRBD1 (5 bases). CDR1 is MDHEN, CDR2 SYDVKM, per germline. The CDR3 spans 15 residues. With 3 bases removed from V and 7 bases from J, the gap between germline ends came to 15 bases. The CDR3 sequence is CASSFQGRGFEKLFF. In DNA, the CDR3 is TGTGCCAGCAGTTTCCAGGGTAGAGGGTTTGAAAAACTGTTTTTT.

Note on this clone: The junction departs from germline at one end; a sequencing error may be responsible. The V call is TRBV7-9, the J call TRBJ2-1; D possibly corresponds to TRBD1 (6 bases). The CDR3 runs 17 residues. The germline CDR1 and CDR2 sequences are SEHNR and FQNEAQ (reference sequence). CDR3: CTSSELGGAVTYNEQFF. For the CDR3, the DNA is TGTACCAGCAGCGAGCTAGGGGGAGCCGTAACCTACAATGAGCAGTTCTTC.

About this clone: A read error may be the cause here, since a much bigger clone is one base away. This sequence joins TRBV25-1 and TRBJ2-2; D may correspond to TRBD1 or TRBD2 (5 bases each). This CDR3 spans 15 amino acids. In germline, CDR1 is MGHDK, CDR2 SYGVNS. CDR3 DNA: TGTGCCAGCAGTGACCCGGGACCCAAGCCCGGGGAGCTGTCTTTT. Translated, it gives CASSDPGPKPGELSF.

The gene calls are TRBV21-1 and TRBJ2-7; the table's D gene call, TRBD1, was not cross checked with the DNA. TRBV21-1 is a known pseudogene. The length of the CDR3 is 15 residues. DNA for the CDR3: TGTGCCAGCAGCAAAGAAGGGGACAGGACCTACGAGCAGTACTTC. Amino acids: CASSKEGDRTYEQYF.

Remarks on this clone: This sequence is one base from a far larger clone and is likely a read error. Distinct nucleotide sequences in the sample also encode this CDR3. This chain links TRBV9 with TRBJ2-2; D gene unclear. Germline CDR1 and CDR2: SGDLS and YYNGEE. The CDR3 covers 13 residues. CDR3 DNA: TGTGCCAGCAGCGTATTCGACACTGGGGAGCTGTTTTTT. This codes for CASSVFDTGELFF.

This clone qualifies as medium-sized. Other DNA sequences in this specimen translate into the identical CDR3. The chain uses TRBV28 and TRBJ1-1; D ambiguous. The CDR3 extends over 12 amino acids. CDR1 and CDR2 (germline): MDHEN, SYDVKM. V was clipped by 7 bases and J by 4 bases, with 10 bases between them. The CDR3 here is CASTARGTEAFF. As DNA, the CDR3 is TGTGCCAGCACCGCCCGCGGCACTGAAGCTTTCTTT.

J is TRBJ2-1 and V is TRBV5-4, with TRBD1 identical over 7 bases. Germline loops: CDR1 SGHNT, CDR2 YYREEE (reference sequence). The CDR3 runs 17 residues. Losses at the gene ends were 4 bases for V and 0 bases for J; bases not matched to a gene: 10. The CDR3 DNA reads TGTGCCAGCAGCGCTCAGACAGGGCCCCACTCCTACAATGAGCAGTTCTTC. Translating it yields CASSAQTGPHSYNEQFF. Based on the CDR3 plus reference TRBV5-4 and TRBJ2-1, the full variable domain is ETGVTQSPTHLIKTRGQQVTLRCSSQSGHNTVSWYQQALGQGPQFIFQYYREEENGRGNFPPRFSGLQFPNYSSELNVNALELDDSALYLCASSAQTGPHSYNEQFFGPGTRLTVL.

J is TRBJ2-7 and V is TRBV30; 7 positions match TRBD2. Germline V gives CDR1 GTSNPN, CDR2 SVGIG (reference sequence). This CDR3 contains 15 residues. V shed 0 bases, J shed 3 bases, and the junction held 8 bases outside the gene matches. CDR3 residues: CAWSVWEGLLYEQYF. The CDR3, as DNA: TGTGCCTGGAGTGTGTGGGAGGGCCTCCTCTACGAGCAGTACTTC.

The V call is TRBV11-1, the J call TRBJ1-2, with 9 bases aligning to TRBD1. Germline values: CDR1 SGHAT, CDR2 FQDESV (reference sequence). The CDR3 spans 16 residues. After removal of 4 bases from V and 8 bases from J, the junction contained 14 bases not matched to a gene. CDR3 sequence reads: CASSSPNTQGAGGYTF. The CDR3 DNA reads TGTGCCAGCAGCTCACCGAATACACAGGGGGCAGGCGGCTACACCTTC.

The rearrangement uses TRBV5-1 and TRBJ1-1; D is uncertain. Trimming took 2 bases from V and 0 from J, leaving 20 bases between them. The CDR3 extends over 18 amino acids. Germline V gives CDR1 SGHRS, CDR2 YFSETQ. The CDR3 DNA follows: TGCGCCAGCAGCTTCGGGAATTCGCCTCCTACTTTGAACACTGAAGCTTTCTTT. Translation: CASSFGNSPPTLNTEAFF. The full variable domain, completed using reference TRBV5-1 and TRBJ1-1, is KAGVTQTPRYLIKTRGQQVTLSCSPISGHRSVSWYQQTPGQGLQFLFEYFSETQRNKGNFPGRFSGRQFSNSRSEMNVSTLELGDSALYLCASSFGNSPPTLNTEAFFGQGTRLTVV.

Remarks on this clone: It may be a read error: a sequence one base away is much more abundant. The chain combines TRBV28 with TRBJ2-5; 11 nucleotides match TRBD2. TRBJ2-7 matches the DNA end more closely, so the J call is doubtful. CDR1 MDHEN and CDR2 SYDVKM come from the germline V gene. This CDR3 has 15 amino acids. For the CDR3, the DNA is TGTGCCAGCAATTCGACTAGCGGGGACGTCTACGAGCAGTACTTC. Translated, it gives CASNSTSGDVYEQYF.

Of note for this clone: Other DNA sequences in the same sample also yield this CDR3. The rearrangement links TRBV5-4 to TRBJ1-1; 8 bases are shared with TRBD1. V gave up 2 bases and J gave up 3 bases; unmatched junction bases: 3. This CDR3 contains 14 residues. Germline V gene lookup returns CDR1 SGHNT and CDR2 YYREEE (reference sequence). The CDR3 nucleotides are TGTGCCAGCAGCTTTGACAGGGGCTACACTGAAGCTTTCTTT. Protein: CASSFDRGYTEAFF.

Of note for this clone: Given a far larger clone just one base away, this is likely a sequencing read error. V usage is TRBV4-3 and J usage is TRBJ1-4, with 7 bases identical to TRBD1. The V gene end was trimmed by 4 bases and the J gene end by 6 bases; junction bases not matched to a gene: 8. Per germline, CDR1 LGHNA and CDR2 YSLEER. CDR3 length: 15 residues. The CDR3 sequence: CASSPTGDWDEKLFF. The CDR3 DNA follows: TGCGCCAGCAGCCCAACAGGGGATTGGGATGAAAAACTGTTTTTT.

Notes on this clone: This may stem from a read error, because a much larger clone lies one nucleotide away. The sample has other DNA sequences that encode this CDR3 too. In DNA form, the CDR3 reads TGTGCCTGGATAATGGGCGCCTACGGCTACACCTTC. This sequence encodes CAWIMGAYGYTF. The V gene is TRBV30, the J gene TRBJ1-2; D is unresolved. The CDR3 runs to 12 residues. Deletions cut 4 bases from V and 8 bases from J, with 14 bases between. Germline CDR1 and CDR2: GTSNPN and SVGIG (reference sequence).

Turning to this clone: Other DNA sequences in this sample translate to the same CDR3. This rearrangement joins TRBV7-2 to TRBJ2-3; D call uncertain. The V end lost 5 bases, the J end lost 0 bases, and 3 bases lay between the germline ends. CDR1 and CDR2 (germline): SGHTA, FQGNSA. There are 12 residues in the CDR3. For the CDR3, the DNA is TGTGCCAGCAGCCCGAGCACAGATACGCAGTATTTT. This translates into CASSPSTDTQYF.

This chain uses TRBV27 with TRBJ2-7; D uncertain. This CDR3 has 12 residues. The V gene lost 6 bases and the J gene lost 5 bases, with 11 bases spanning the gap. Germline V gene data show CDR1 as MNHEY and CDR2 as SMNVEV (reference sequence). CDR3 coding DNA: TGTGCCAGCAGCCGTTTCGGTAACGAGCAGTACTTC. This codes for CASSRFGNEQYF.

J is TRBJ2-1 and V is TRBV15; the D gene could be TRBD1 or TRBD2 (5 bases each). The CDR3 spans 18 residues. The germline V gene has CDR1 LNHNV and CDR2 YYDKDF (reference sequence). Trimming left V 0 bases short and J 5 bases short, with 20 bases between. CDR3 coding DNA: TGTGCCACCAGCAGAGATGGTAGGGGACCCCGACGGCACAATGAGCAGTTCTTC. As protein: CATSRDGRGPRRHNEQFF.

In the case of this clone: A far larger clone lies a single base away; this is likely a read error. Within the sample, other DNA sequences also encode this same CDR3. The chain uses TRBV29-1 and TRBJ1-2; no definite D call. The CDR3 length is 12 residues. Germline-derived CDR1 and CDR2 are SQVTM and ANQGSEA. With 0 bases removed from V and 8 bases from J, the gap between germline ends came to 10 bases. This CDR3 reads CSVEDLLSGYTF. The CDR3 DNA is TGCAGCGTTGAAGATCTGCTAAGCGGCTACACCTTC.

The V gene is TRBV6-4, the J gene TRBJ2-1; D might be TRBD1 (5 bases). V lost 6 bases, J lost 7 bases, and 16 bases lay in between. Germline loops: CDR1 MRHNA, CDR2 SNTAGT. CDR3 length: 14 amino acids. In DNA form, the CDR3 reads TGTGCCAGCAGCGACGACCCGACAGCAAATGAGCAGTTCTTC. Translating it yields CASSDDPTANEQFF.

Comments on this clone: Other DNA sequences within the sample encode an identical CDR3. The chain has TRBV18 and TRBJ2-7, with TRBD2 matching over 9 bases. The V segment lost 3 bases and the J segment 6 bases; nucleotides outside the gene matches: 6. Germline CDR1 and CDR2: KGHSH and LQKENI. This CDR3 is built from 14 residues. Here the CDR3 DNA reads TGTGCCAGCTCACCTAGCGGGAGAGGTGGCGAGCAGTACTTC. Protein sequence: CASSPSGRGGEQYF. Supplemented by reference TRBV18 and TRBJ2-7, the full variable domain reads NAGVMQNPRHLVRRRGQEARLRCSPMKGHSHVYWYRQLPEEGLKFMVYLQKENIIDESGMPKERFSAEFPKEGPSILRIQQVVRGDSAAYFCASSPSGRGGEQYFGPGTRLTVT.